This T cell receptor (beta chain) was obtained from a study of CXCR3-negative and CXCR3-positive naive CD8 T cells. Study findings and constraints: Comparably high diversity marked both naive subsets, whereas memory CD8+ cells had much lower diversity. More hydrophobic TRB CDR3s were found in CXCR3-positive naive cells than in CXCR3-negative naive cells. Across naive subsets, surface CD5 expression was comparable, and TCR strength was inferred from properties of the TRB CDR3.

CD45RO-CCR7+CD27+CD95- marked naive CD8+ T cells. The libraries of TRB cDNA were prepared using 5' RACE with UMI labels. After re-calling the 5' RACE reads, TCRdb lists one entry per CDR3 protein, DNA absent. Here the sample table reports under 90,000 distinct CDR3 sequences. Regarding this clonotype: Its antigen is not identified.

Material: naive CXCR3+ CD8+ T cells from blood. Documented subset: CD45RO-CCR7+CD27+CD95- naive CD8+ T cells expressing CXCR3 (TNR3+). The receptor was derived from a human donor in good health. Some clones in this sample may be carry-over from other donors' samples.

CDR3 region: CASSGGRDSQETQYF. This chain joins TRBV9 and TRBJ2-5; TCRdb's D gene call, TRBD1, goes unchecked for lack of DNA. CDR1 is SGDLS, CDR2 YYNGEE, per germline. The CDR3 is made up of 15 amino acids.